This T cell receptor beta chain was recovered during a study of blood T cell repertoires in COVID-19. Study overall: Whether acute or convalescent, the COVID-19 samples came from the United States, Italy and Spain.

Clones were sequenced by immunoSEQ multiplex PCR, and TCRdb holds only the in-frame ones, with some missing. The top ten clones hold around 1.6% of a sample with roughly 250,000 clones, about 87% of them seen once. Participants were aged about 18 to 90 years, lived in roughly 23 US areas, and enrolled virtually. Self-reported history from a screening survey and questionnaire set each donor's cohort. Symptom resolution, clearance, or two negative PCRs marked the recovered donors of Cohort 3. The CDR3 covers 15 residues. Between the trimmed V and J ends, which lost 1 base and 2 bases, there was a span of 12 bases. Germline assignment: CDR1 SGHDN and CDR2 FVKESK.

This sequence was found in a woman aged 45-60 years who had recovered from COVID-19. The gene calls are TRBV14 and TRBJ2-7, with TRBD2 as a possible D gene (5 bases). Sequenced sample: PBMCs or T cells enriched from blood (not recorded which). CDR3 coding DNA: TGTGCCAGCAGCCAAGCTAGCAAAGGAACCTACGAGCAGTACTTC. Translated, it gives CASSQASKGTYEQYF.